This TCR beta chain comes out of a study of graft-versus-host responses after intestinal transplantation. Turning to the study itself: Recipients had transplants, and these were multivisceral, liver-intestinal, or isolated intestinal.

The study, taken as a whole, reports: Early post-transplant HvG declines were associated with peak circulating GvH clone levels.

Losses at the gene ends were 2 bases for V and 7 bases for J; bases not matched to a gene: 6. Germline lookup yields CDR1 SGHDT and CDR2 YYEEEE. CDR3 length equals 15 residues. Concerning this clone itself: What it recognizes is unknown.

Libraries were prepared by immunoSEQ multiplex PCR; TCRdb keeps only in-frame clonotypes and omits some of them. Of some 110,000 clones in the sample, more than 85% were seen once. The rearrangement uses TRBV5-6 and TRBJ2-2; 9 positions match TRBD1. The receptor comes from a human donor who received an intestinal transplant. The sequencing used unstimulated CD4+ T cells sorted from spleen or lymph node cells, collected before intestinal transplant. The CDR3 nucleotides read TGTGCCAGCAGCTTCAGGGACAGGGAAATCGGGGAGCTGTTTTTT. Translated: CASSFRDREIGELFF.